The 23 T cell receptor beta chains given below trace back to one sample, sequenced in a study of shared clonotypes between healthy human individuals. Only in-frame clones appear in the TCRdb table, and some are missing; sequencing was by immunoSEQ multiplex PCR. This sample yields hundreds of thousands of clones, of which around 77% are seen a single time; approximately 12% belongs to the top ten. Sequenced input: PBMCs. These receptor sequences come from a woman in her forties in good health. Some clones in this sample may be carry-over from other donors' samples.

The chain carries TRBV28 and TRBJ2-7, with D possibly being TRBD1 or TRBD2 (5 bases each). With 4 bases removed from V and 1 base from J, the gap between germline ends came to 14 bases. CDR1 is MDHEN, CDR2 SYDVKM, per germline. CDR3 size: 15 residues. This CDR3 reads CASSSHGDGSYEQYF. CDR3 bases: TGTGCCAGCAGTTCCCACGGGGACGGATCCTACGAGCAGTACTTC. The full variable domain, rest sourced from reference TRBV28 and TRBJ2-7, is DVKVTQSSRYLVKRTGEKVFLECVQDMDHENMFWYRQDPGLGLRLIYFSYDVKMKEKGDIPEGYSVSREKKERFSLILESASTNQTSMYLCASSSHGDGSYEQYFGPGTRLTVT.

The chain has TRBV6-5 and TRBJ1-2; the D gene is possibly TRBD1 (6 bases). Looked up from germline, CDR1 is MNHEY and CDR2 is SVGAGI. The CDR3 runs to 13 residues. Trimming removed 5 bases at V and 8 bases at J, with 15 bases between. CDR3 sequence: CASSQQGILGYTF. The CDR3 bases are TGTGCCAGCAGTCAACAGGGTATTTTGGGCTACACCTTC.

The rearrangement uses TRBV6-1 and TRBJ2-1; D may be TRBD1 or TRBD2 (5 bases each). This CDR3 spans 15 amino acids. V was cut by 4 bases and J by 5 bases, with 15 bases left in between. Germline CDR1 is MNHNS and CDR2 is SASEGT. The CDR3 bases are TGTGCCAGCAGTGCGAAGGGACGGGGAAACAATGAGCAGTTCTTC. Amino acid sequence: CASSAKGRGNNEQFF.

V and J are TRBV18 and TRBJ2-1; a weak D match, TRBD1 (6 bases). The CDR3 has 14 residues. Between the trimmed V and J ends, which lost 6 bases and 13 bases, there was a span of 22 bases. Germline assignment: CDR1 KGHSH and CDR2 LQKENI. CDR3 protein: CASSTDSPLWGQFF. The CDR3 DNA sequence: TGTGCCAGCTCTACGGACAGCCCCCTTTGGGGACAGTTCTTC.

The chain is built from TRBV4-1 and TRBJ2-1; 9 nucleotides line up with TRBD2. CDR1 and CDR2 from the germline V gene are MGHRA and YSYEKL. The CDR3 runs to 16 residues. V lost 4 bases to trimming and J lost 6 bases; unmatched junction nucleotides: 10. As DNA, the CDR3 is TGCGCCAGCAGCCCGCGGGAGGGTCCCTTCGGCAATGAGCAGTTCTTC. Residues: CASSPREGPFGNEQFF.

At least ten counts were recorded for this clone. The genes are TRBV18 and TRBJ2-1; D unclear. Trimming pared 1 base from V and 8 bases from J, leaving 6 bases between. This CDR3 is built from 12 residues. Germline V gene sequence: CDR1 KGHSH, CDR2 LQKENI. The CDR3 DNA is TGTGCCAGCTCACCACTACCGTATGAGCAGTTCTTC. This codes for CASSPLPYEQFF.

This clone was found a few times. This chain's CDR3 is CASSQVPGRDETQYF. In DNA, the CDR3 is TGCGCCAGCAGCCAAGTCCCCGGGAGGGATGAGACCCAGTACTTC. This chain uses TRBV4-1 with TRBJ2-5; 8 bases agree with TRBD2. Germline CDR1 and CDR2: MGHRA and YSYEKL. Trimming at V came to 1 base and at J to 5 bases, leaving 6 bases not matched to a gene. The CDR3 has 15 residues.

This clone was picked up one time. The chain carries TRBV30 and TRBJ2-1, with TRBD2 matching 8 bases. V gave up 0 bases and J gave up 10 bases; unmatched junction bases: 8. Germline values: CDR1 GTSNPN, CDR2 SVGIG (reference sequence). The CDR3 sequence is 14 residues long. CDR3 bases: TGTGCCTGGAGTGTTGGTTTGGCGGGAGGCGAGCAGTTCTTC. This codes for CAWSVGLAGGEQFF.

The chain uses TRBV19 and TRBJ1-1; D is possibly TRBD1 (6 bases). Trimming removed 7 bases from V and 1 base from J, with 16 bases in between. The germline V gene has CDR1 LNHDA and CDR2 SQIVND (reference sequence). The CDR3 is 15 amino acids. CDR3 nucleotide sequence: TGTGCCAGTAAGAGGACAGTCGGGACGAACACTGAAGCTTTCTTT. Its protein is CASKRTVGTNTEAFF.

This clone has more than one count but fewer than ten. The chain recombines TRBV9 with TRBJ1-2, with D perhaps TRBD1 (5 bases). Germline V gene data show CDR1 as SGDLS and CDR2 as YYNGEE. Trimming shortened V by 2 bases and J by 6 bases, and 8 bases separated the two germline ends. CDR3 length equals 12 residues. The CDR3 coding sequence is TGTGCCAGCAGCGTCGGCAGGGATGGCTACACCTTC. Translating it yields CASSVGRDGYTF.

The J gene is TRBJ2-7, the V gene TRBV9; D possibly uses TRBD1 or TRBD2 (5 bases each). The V end lost 4 bases, the J end lost 7 bases, and 21 bases lay between the germline ends. Germline V gene sequence: CDR1 SGDLS, CDR2 YYNGEE. The CDR3 covers 15 residues. The CDR3 protein is CASSSGRGSLWEQYF. In DNA form, the CDR3 reads TGTGCCAGCAGCTCGGGACGCGGTTCCCTTTGGGAGCAGTACTTC.

CDR3 sequence: CASSVGDNTDTQYF. The CDR3, as DNA: TGTGCCAGCAGCGTTGGGGACAACACAGATACGCAGTATTTT. V gene TRBV9 combines with J gene TRBJ2-3, with D possibly being TRBD1 (6 bases). With 2 bases removed from V and 2 bases from J, the gap between germline ends came to 9 bases. The germline V gene encodes CDR1 SGDLS and CDR2 YYNGEE. The CDR3 length is 14 residues.

The gene calls are TRBV29-1 and TRBJ1-2; 7 bases align to TRBD1. The CDR3 covers 12 residues. J was trimmed by 5 bases and V by 5 bases; bases with no gene match: 5. Germline lookup yields CDR1 SQVTM and CDR2 ANQGSEA. Here the CDR3 reads CSVYRGPYGYTF. The CDR3 DNA is TGCAGCGTTTACAGGGGTCCTTATGGCTACACCTTC. The variable domain in full, completed from reference TRBV29-1 and TRBJ1-2, reads SAVISQKPSRDICQRGTSLTIQCQVDSQVTMMFWYRQQPGQSLTLIATANQGSEATYESGFVIDKFPISRPNLTFSTLTVSNMSPEDSSIYLCSVYRGPYGYTFGSGTRLTVV.

The chain recombines TRBV29-1 with TRBJ2-5; D possibly matches TRBD1 or TRBD2 (5 bases each). This CDR3 contains 13 residues. With 2 bases removed from V and 5 bases from J, the gap between germline ends came to 12 bases. CDR1 SQVTM and CDR2 ANQGSEA come from the germline V gene. CDR3 DNA sequence: TGCAGCGTTGAACCTGTCTGGGGGGAGACCCAGTACTTC. Amino acid sequence: CSVEPVWGETQYF.

This clone was picked up one time. V is TRBV28 and J is TRBJ1-5, with D hard to call. This CDR3 spans 13 amino acids. Germline V gene lookup returns CDR1 MDHEN and CDR2 SYDVKM. The V end was cut by 8 bases, the J end by 0 bases, with 8 bases between. DNA of the CDR3: TGTGCCAGCGGGGATCATAGCAATCAGCCCCAGCATTTT. This gives the protein CASGDHSNQPQHF.

V and J are TRBV27 and TRBJ2-7; D perhaps matches TRBD1 (6 bases). The CDR3 spans 13 residues. V shed 2 bases and J shed 2 bases, with 7 bases lying between them. Germline CDR1 reads MNHEY; CDR2 reads SMNVEV (reference sequence). The CDR3 nucleotides read TGTGCCAGCAGTTTAAGGACAGCCTACGAGCAGTACTTC. It codes for CASSLRTAYEQYF.

This clone has just one count. The chain has TRBV28 and TRBJ2-1; D is perhaps TRBD1 (6 bases). The CDR3 covers 15 residues. CDR1 is MDHEN, CDR2 SYDVKM, per germline. V lost 8 bases and J lost 3, with 17 bases in between. This CDR3 is CASCPPGHYYNEQFF. The CDR3 coding sequence is TGTGCCAGCTGTCCGCCGGGACACTACTACAATGAGCAGTTCTTC. Variable domain in full (rest from reference TRBV28 and TRBJ2-1): DVKVTQSSRYLVKRTGEKVFLECVQDMDHENMFWYRQDPGLGLRLIYFSYDVKMKEKGDIPEGYSVSREKKERFSLILESASTNQTSMYLCASCPPGHYYNEQFFGPGTRLTVL.

The chain uses TRBV19 and TRBJ1-1; TRBD1 agrees at 10 bases. V was pared by 3 bases and J by 5 bases, with 6 bases of the junction left unmatched. CDR1 is LNHDA, CDR2 SQIVND, per germline (reference sequence). The CDR3 consists of 15 residues. DNA for the CDR3: TGTGCCAGTAGTATCACCGGGACAGGGGATACTGAAGCTTTCTTT. Its protein product is CASSITGTGDTEAFF.

The J gene is TRBJ1-4, the V gene TRBV10-3; TRBD1 aligns across 9 bases. CDR1 is ENHRY, CDR2 SYGVKD, per germline. The V segment lost 4 bases and the J segment 6 bases; nucleotides outside the gene matches: 9. This CDR3 is 16 amino acids long. This chain's CDR3 is CAISGAPGQGDEKLFF. The CDR3, as DNA: TGTGCCATCAGTGGAGCCCCGGGACAGGGAGATGAAAAACTGTTTTTT.

This clone was seen only once. This chain uses TRBV4-1 with TRBJ1-1; D is unclear. Trimming left V 4 bases short and J 1 base short, with 13 bases between. Germline V gene sequence: CDR1 MGHRA, CDR2 YSYEKL. This CDR3 is 15 amino acids long. In nucleotides, the CDR3 is TGCGCCAGCAGCCGACCGGTGTGGGGGAACACTGAAGCTTTCTTT. Its protein product is CASSRPVWGNTEAFF.

The chain joins TRBV19 to TRBJ2-1; 7 nucleotides line up with TRBD2. Losses at the gene ends were 6 bases for V and 9 bases for J; bases not matched to a gene: 5. Per the germline V gene, CDR1 is LNHDA and CDR2 is SQIVND (reference sequence). The CDR3 consists of 12 residues. The CDR3 spells CASSYVAGEQFF. The CDR3 bases are TGTGCCAGTAGCTACGTAGCGGGTGAGCAGTTCTTC.

Note on this clone: This CDR3 is also generated by other DNA sequences in the sample. CDR3 sequence reads: CASSLGGNSNQPQHF. In DNA, the CDR3 is TGTGCCAGCAGTTTGGGGGGAAATAGCAATCAGCCCCAGCATTTT. The chain carries TRBV28 and TRBJ1-5; D is perhaps TRBD1 (5 bases). Deletions cut 3 bases from V and 0 bases from J, with 9 bases between. Germline V lookup: CDR1 MDHEN, CDR2 SYDVKM. CDR3 length: 15 amino acids.

The chain combines TRBV19 with TRBJ1-2; the match to TRBD1 covers 8 bases. J lost 7 bases, V lost 5 bases, and 9 bases had no gene match. In germline, CDR1 is LNHDA, CDR2 SQIVND (reference sequence). The CDR3 is 14 residues long. The CDR3 here is CASSLMDRASGYTF. CDR3 bases: TGTGCCAGTAGTCTGATGGACAGGGCTTCTGGCTACACCTTC.